These 12 T cell receptor beta chains came from one sample sequenced in a study of OX40 agonist ivuxolimab in advanced cancers. TCRdb's copy holds only in-frame clones and misses some; the assay was immunoSEQ multiplex PCR. Of some 86,000 clones listed, more than 90% are singletons. Material: CD4+ or CD8+ T cells sorted from blood, obtained in a trial of the OX40 agonist ivuxolimab. The receptors shown here come from an adult with an advanced solid tumor such as melanoma, head and neck, liver or kidney cancer.

The chain combines TRBV9 with TRBJ2-5, with 11 bases lining up with TRBD1. V shed 3 bases, J shed 5 bases, and the junction held 9 bases outside the gene matches. The CDR3 spans 16 residues. Germline CDR1 is SGDLS and CDR2 is YYNGEE. The CDR3 is CASSGGTGGLVETQYF. CDR3 DNA: TGTGCCAGCAGCGGGGGGACAGGGGGTCTAGTGGAGACCCAGTACTTC.

The chain employs TRBV27 and TRBJ2-4; the D is unclear. Trimming removed 5 bases from V and 2 bases from J, with 4 bases in between. The CDR3 totals 12 residues. The germline V gene has CDR1 MNHEY and CDR2 SMNVEV (reference sequence). The CDR3 here is CASSPTKNIQYF. The CDR3 DNA is TGTGCCAGCAGTCCTACCAAAAACATTCAGTACTTC.

The rearrangement joins TRBV7-2 to TRBJ2-7, with a weak D call TRBD2 (6 bases). V was trimmed by 5 bases and J by 4 bases, leaving 15 bases between them. Germline V gene data show CDR1 as SGHTA and CDR2 as FQGNSA. This CDR3 has 14 amino acids. Here the CDR3 reads CASSTTRRTYEQYF. CDR3 DNA sequence: TGTGCCAGCAGCACGACTAGGCGGACGTACGAGCAGTACTTC.

The rearrangement uses TRBV30 and TRBJ1-4; 11 positions agree with TRBD1. There are 14 residues in the CDR3. Trimming removed 2 bases from V and 8 bases from J; junction bases left unmatched: 4. CDR1 is GTSNPN and CDR2 is SVGIG in the germline V gene (reference sequence). CDR3 in DNA: TGTGCCTGGAGTCGGGACAGGGGGAAGGAAAAACTGTTTTTT. Protein product: CAWSRDRGKEKLFF.

This chain joins TRBV18 and TRBJ2-7, with 7 bases fitting TRBD1. The germline CDR1 and CDR2 sequences are KGHSH and LQKENI. J lost 2 bases, V lost 1 base, and 5 bases had no gene match. The CDR3 is 15 residues long. The CDR3 loop is CASSPRRDSTYEQYF. DNA of the CDR3: TGTGCCAGCTCACCACGCCGGGACAGCACCTACGAGCAGTACTTC.

The chain uses TRBV30 and TRBJ2-7, with 9 positions matching TRBD1. Unmatched junction bases numbered 7, after V lost 4 bases and J lost 0 bases. This CDR3 is built from 15 residues. Germline V gives CDR1 GTSNPN, CDR2 SVGIG (reference sequence). CDR3 protein: CAWTPGQGYSYEQYF. For the CDR3, the DNA is TGTGCCTGGACCCCGGGACAGGGATACTCCTACGAGCAGTACTTC.

This sequence joins TRBV7-9 and TRBJ2-5, with 7 bases matching TRBD2. The CDR3 spans 15 residues. Trimming took 5 bases from V and 5 from J; bases not matched to a gene: 11. Germline V lookup: CDR1 SEHNR, CDR2 FQNEAQ (reference sequence). The CDR3 DNA sequence: TGTGCCAGCAGCCGTAGCGGGCCCCGGGGGGAGACCCAGTACTTC. This gives the protein CASSRSGPRGETQYF.

The V and J genes are TRBV23-1 and TRBJ1-5; 12 nucleotides align to TRBD1. TRBV23-1 is given ORF status, its function remaining uncertain. Trimming at V came to 4 bases and at J to 3 bases, leaving 4 bases not matched to a gene. The CDR3 has 16 amino acids. CDR3 coding DNA: TGCGCCAGCAGTCCCCGGGACAGGGGGCCCAATCAGCCCCAGCATTTT. It translates to CASSPRDRGPNQPQHF.

A single count supports this clone. This chain uses TRBV11-2 with TRBJ1-5; possibly TRBD1 for D (5 bases). This CDR3 is 14 amino acids long. The V gene lost 1 base and the J gene lost 4 bases, with 8 bases spanning the gap. In germline, CDR1 is SGHAT, CDR2 FQNNGV. The CDR3 bases are TGTGCCAGCAGCTTAGGGGGGGGGAATCAGCCCCAGCATTTT. Amino acids: CASSLGGGNQPQHF. Filled out from reference TRBV11-2 and TRBJ1-5, the complete variable domain reads EAGVAQSPRYKIIEKRQSVAFWCNPISGHATLYWYQQILGQGPKLLIQFQNNGVVDDSQLPKDRFSAERLKGVDSTLKIQPAKLEDSAVYLCASSLGGGNQPQHFGDGTRLSIL.

The chain joins TRBV6-6 to TRBJ1-1; 9 bases agree with TRBD1. The length of the CDR3 is 14 residues. The V gene end was trimmed by 6 bases and the J gene end by 1 base; junction bases not matched to a gene: 3. Germline loops: CDR1 MNHNY, CDR2 SVGAGI (reference sequence). CDR3 region: CASRPTGGNTEAFF. The CDR3 DNA sequence: TGTGCCAGCAGGCCGACAGGGGGGAACACTGAAGCTTTCTTT.

The chain has TRBV10-3 and TRBJ2-3, with 8 bases fitting TRBD2. Trimming at V came to 6 bases and at J to 4 bases, leaving 3 bases not matched to a gene. The CDR3 spans 13 residues. Per the germline V gene, CDR1 is ENHRY and CDR2 is SYGVKD. The CDR3: CAISGLAADTQYF. The CDR3 nucleotides are TGTGCCATCAGCGGACTAGCTGCAGATACGCAGTATTTT.

This chain joins TRBV7-2 and TRBJ1-4, with unresolved D. The ends were cut back, 0 bases at V and 6 bases at J, with 8 bases in the middle. CDR3 size: 14 residues. The germline V gene encodes CDR1 SGHTA and CDR2 FQGNSA. CDR3 in amino acids: CASSLAGLDEKLFF. CDR3 sequence (DNA): TGTGCCAGCAGCTTAGCAGGGTTGGATGAAAAACTGTTTTTT.